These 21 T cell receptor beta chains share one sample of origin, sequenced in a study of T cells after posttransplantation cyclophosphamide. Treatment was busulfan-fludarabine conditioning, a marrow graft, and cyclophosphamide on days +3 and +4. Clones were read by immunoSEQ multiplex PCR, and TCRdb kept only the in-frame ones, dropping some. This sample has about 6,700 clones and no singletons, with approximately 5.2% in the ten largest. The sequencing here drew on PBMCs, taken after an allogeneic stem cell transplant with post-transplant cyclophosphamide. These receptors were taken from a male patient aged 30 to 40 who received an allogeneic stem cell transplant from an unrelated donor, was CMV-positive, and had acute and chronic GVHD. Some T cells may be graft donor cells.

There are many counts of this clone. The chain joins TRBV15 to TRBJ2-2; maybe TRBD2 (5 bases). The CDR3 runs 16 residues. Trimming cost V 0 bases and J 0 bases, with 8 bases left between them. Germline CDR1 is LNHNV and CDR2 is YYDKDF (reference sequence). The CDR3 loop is CATSRERGTNTGELFF. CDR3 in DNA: TGTGCCACCAGCAGAGAGCGAGGGACGAACACCGGGGAGCTGTTTTTT.

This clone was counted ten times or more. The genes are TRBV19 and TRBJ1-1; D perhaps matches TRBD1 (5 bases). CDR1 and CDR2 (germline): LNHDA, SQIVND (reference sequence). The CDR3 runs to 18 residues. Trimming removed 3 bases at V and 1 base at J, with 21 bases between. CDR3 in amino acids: CASSMLPGTREGNTEAFF. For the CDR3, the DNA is TGTGCCAGTAGTATGCTCCCCGGGACGAGGGAGGGGAACACTGAAGCTTTCTTT.

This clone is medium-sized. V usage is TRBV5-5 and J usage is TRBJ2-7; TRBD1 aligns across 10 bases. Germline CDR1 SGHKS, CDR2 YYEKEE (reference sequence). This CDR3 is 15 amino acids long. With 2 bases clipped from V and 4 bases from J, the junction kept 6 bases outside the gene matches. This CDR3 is CASSLTTGGAYEQYF. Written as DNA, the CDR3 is TGTGCCAGCAGCTTAACGACAGGGGGCGCGTACGAGCAGTACTTC.

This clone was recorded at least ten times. As DNA, the CDR3 is TGTGCCAGCAGCCCCACGGTTGGGACAGGGACCTACGAGCAGTACTTC. It is translated as CASSPTVGTGTYEQYF. The chain couples TRBV9 to TRBJ2-7, with 9 nucleotides matching TRBD1. Germline V gene sequence: CDR1 SGDLS, CDR2 YYNGEE. J lost 2 bases, V lost 4 bases, and 10 bases had no gene match. CDR3 length: 16 amino acids.

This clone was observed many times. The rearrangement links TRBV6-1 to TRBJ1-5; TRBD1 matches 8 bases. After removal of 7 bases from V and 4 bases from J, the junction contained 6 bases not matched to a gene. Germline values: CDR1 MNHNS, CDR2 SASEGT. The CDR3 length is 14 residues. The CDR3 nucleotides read TGTGCCAGCACCCGGGACAGGCAAAATCAGCCCCAGCATTTT. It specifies CASTRDRQNQPQHF.

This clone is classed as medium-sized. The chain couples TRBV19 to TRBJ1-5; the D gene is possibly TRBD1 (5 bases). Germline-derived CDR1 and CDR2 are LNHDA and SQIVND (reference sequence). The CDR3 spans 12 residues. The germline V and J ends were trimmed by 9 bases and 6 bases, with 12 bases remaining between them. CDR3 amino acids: CASRQRRQPQHF. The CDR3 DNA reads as TGTGCCAGCCGACAGAGGCGTCAGCCCCAGCATTTT. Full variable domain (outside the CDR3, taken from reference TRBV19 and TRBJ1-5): DGGITQSPKYLFRKEGQNVTLSCEQNLNHDAMYWYRQDPGQGLRLIYYSQIVNDFQKGDIAEGYSVSREKKESFPLTVTSAQKNPTAFYLCASRQRRQPQHFGDGTRLSIL.

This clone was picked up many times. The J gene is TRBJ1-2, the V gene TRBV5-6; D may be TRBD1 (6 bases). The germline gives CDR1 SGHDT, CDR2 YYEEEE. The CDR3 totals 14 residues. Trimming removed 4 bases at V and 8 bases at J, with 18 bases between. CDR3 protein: CASSAGQPASGYTF. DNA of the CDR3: TGTGCCAGCAGCGCTGGACAGCCTGCCTCGGGCTACACCTTC. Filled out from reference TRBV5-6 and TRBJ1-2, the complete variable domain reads DAGVTQSPTHLIKTRGQQVTLRCSPKSGHDTVSWYQQALGQGPQFIFQYYEEEERQRGNFPDRFSGHQFPNYSSELNVNALLLGDSALYLCASSAGQPASGYTFGSGTRLTVV.

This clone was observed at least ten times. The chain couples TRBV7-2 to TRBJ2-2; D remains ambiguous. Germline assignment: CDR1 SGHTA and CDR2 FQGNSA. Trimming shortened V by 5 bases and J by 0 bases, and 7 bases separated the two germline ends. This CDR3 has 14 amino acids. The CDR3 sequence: CASSPLSNTGELFF. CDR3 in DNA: TGTGCCAGCAGCCCGCTATCGAACACCGGGGAGCTGTTTTTT.

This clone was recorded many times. The CDR3 sequence is CASSYGQGPDTQYF. CDR3 DNA: TGTGCCAGCAGTTACGGGCAGGGGCCAGATACGCAGTATTTT. The V and J genes are TRBV6-6 and TRBJ2-3; D perhaps matches TRBD1 (6 bases). The CDR3 is 14 residues long. The V end lost 2 bases, the J end lost 4 bases, and 10 bases lay between the germline ends. Germline V CDR1 and CDR2: MNHNY, SVGAGI (reference sequence).

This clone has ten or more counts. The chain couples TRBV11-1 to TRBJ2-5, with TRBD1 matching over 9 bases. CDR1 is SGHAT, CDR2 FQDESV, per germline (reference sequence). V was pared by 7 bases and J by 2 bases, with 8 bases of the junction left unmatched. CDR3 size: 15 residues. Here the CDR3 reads CASTKDRGRQETQYF. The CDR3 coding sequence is TGTGCCAGCACCAAGGACAGGGGCCGGCAAGAGACCCAGTACTTC. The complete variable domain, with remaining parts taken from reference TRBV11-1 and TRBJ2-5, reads EAEVAQSPRYKITEKSQAVAFWCDPISGHATLYWYRQILGQGPELLVQFQDESVVDDSQLPKDRFSAERLKGVDSTLKIQPAELGDSAMYLCASTKDRGRQETQYFGPGTRLLVL.

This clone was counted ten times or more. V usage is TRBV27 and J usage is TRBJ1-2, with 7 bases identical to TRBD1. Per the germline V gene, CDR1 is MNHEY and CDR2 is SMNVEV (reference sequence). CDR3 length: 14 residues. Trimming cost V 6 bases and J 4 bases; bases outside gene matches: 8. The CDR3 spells CASSPQGGGYGYTF. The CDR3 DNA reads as TGTGCCAGCAGCCCTCAGGGGGGAGGCTATGGCTACACCTTC.

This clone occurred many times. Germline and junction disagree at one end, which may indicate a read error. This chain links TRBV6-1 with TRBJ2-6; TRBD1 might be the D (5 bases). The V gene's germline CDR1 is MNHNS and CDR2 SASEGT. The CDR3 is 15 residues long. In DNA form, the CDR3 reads TGTGCCAGCAGTGAACGCTTCTCTGGGGCCAGCGTCCTGACTTTC. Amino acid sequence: CASSERFSGASVLTF.

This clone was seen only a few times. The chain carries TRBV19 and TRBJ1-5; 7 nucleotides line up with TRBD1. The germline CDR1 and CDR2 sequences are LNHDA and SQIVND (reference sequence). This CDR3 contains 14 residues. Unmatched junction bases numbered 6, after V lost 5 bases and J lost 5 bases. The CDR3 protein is CASSPPGTDQPQHF. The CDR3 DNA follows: TGTGCCAGTAGTCCCCCAGGGACAGATCAGCCCCAGCATTTT.

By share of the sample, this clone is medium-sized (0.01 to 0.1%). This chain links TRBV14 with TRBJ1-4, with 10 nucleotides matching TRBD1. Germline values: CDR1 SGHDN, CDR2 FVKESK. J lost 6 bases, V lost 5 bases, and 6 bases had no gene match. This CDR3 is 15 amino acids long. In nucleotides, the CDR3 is TGTGCCAGCAGCGAGTGGACAGGGGGATATGAAAAACTGTTTTTT. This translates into CASSEWTGGYEKLFF.

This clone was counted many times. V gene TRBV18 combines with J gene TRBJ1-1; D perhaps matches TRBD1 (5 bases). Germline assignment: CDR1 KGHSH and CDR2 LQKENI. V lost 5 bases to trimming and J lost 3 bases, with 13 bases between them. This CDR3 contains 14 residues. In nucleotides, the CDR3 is TGTGCCAGCTCAACGGGGGGAAGGGACACTGAAGCTTTCTTT. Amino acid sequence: CASSTGGRDTEAFF. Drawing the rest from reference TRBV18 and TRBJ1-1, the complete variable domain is NAGVMQNPRHLVRRRGQEARLRCSPMKGHSHVYWYRQLPEEGLKFMVYLQKENIIDESGMPKERFSAEFPKEGPSILRIQQVVRGDSAAYFCASSTGGRDTEAFFGQGTRLTVV.

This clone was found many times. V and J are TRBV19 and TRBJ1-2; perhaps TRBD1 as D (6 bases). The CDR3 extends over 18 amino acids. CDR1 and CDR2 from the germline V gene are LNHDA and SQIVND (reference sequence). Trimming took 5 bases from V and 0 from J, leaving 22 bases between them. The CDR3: CASSPLIGQPSTNYGYTF. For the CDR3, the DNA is TGTGCCAGTAGTCCCCTGATAGGACAGCCGTCCACTAACTATGGCTACACCTTC.

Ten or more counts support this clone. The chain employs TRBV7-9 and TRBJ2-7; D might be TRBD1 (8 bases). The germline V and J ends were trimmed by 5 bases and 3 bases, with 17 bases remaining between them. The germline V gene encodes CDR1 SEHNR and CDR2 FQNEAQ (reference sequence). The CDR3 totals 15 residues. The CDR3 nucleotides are TGTGCCAGCAGCCCACTGACAGGGGAGGGCTACGAGCAGTACTTC. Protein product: CASSPLTGEGYEQYF.

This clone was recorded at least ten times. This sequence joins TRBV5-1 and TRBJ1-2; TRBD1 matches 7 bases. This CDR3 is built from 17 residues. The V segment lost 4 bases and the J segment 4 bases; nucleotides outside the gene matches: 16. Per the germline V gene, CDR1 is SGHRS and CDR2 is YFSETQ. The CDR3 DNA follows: TGCGCCAGCAGCCCAGAGACAGGGCCTCATGGGGGCTATGGCTACACCTTC. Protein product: CASSPETGPHGGYGYTF.

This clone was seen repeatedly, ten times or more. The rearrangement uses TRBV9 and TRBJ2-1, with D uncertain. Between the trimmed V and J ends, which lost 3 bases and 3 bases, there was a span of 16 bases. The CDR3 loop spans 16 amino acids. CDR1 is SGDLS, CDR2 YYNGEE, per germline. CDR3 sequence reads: CASSGLVWADYNEQFF. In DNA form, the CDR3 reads TGTGCCAGCAGCGGCCTCGTGTGGGCCGACTACAATGAGCAGTTCTTC.

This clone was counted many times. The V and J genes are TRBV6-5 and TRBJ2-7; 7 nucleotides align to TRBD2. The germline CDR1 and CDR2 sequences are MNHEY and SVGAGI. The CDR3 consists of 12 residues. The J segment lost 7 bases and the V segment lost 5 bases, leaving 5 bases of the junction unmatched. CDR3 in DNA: TGTGCCAGCAGTAGGCAGGGAGGGGAGCAGTACTTC. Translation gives CASSRQGGEQYF.

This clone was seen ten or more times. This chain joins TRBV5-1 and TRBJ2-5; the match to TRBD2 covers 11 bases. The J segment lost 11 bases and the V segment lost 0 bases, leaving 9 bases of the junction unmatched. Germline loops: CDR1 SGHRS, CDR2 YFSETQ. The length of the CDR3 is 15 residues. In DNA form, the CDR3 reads TGCGCCAGCAGCTTGGCGGGGATAGCGGGAGGGGAGCAGTACTTC. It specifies CASSLAGIAGGEQYF.